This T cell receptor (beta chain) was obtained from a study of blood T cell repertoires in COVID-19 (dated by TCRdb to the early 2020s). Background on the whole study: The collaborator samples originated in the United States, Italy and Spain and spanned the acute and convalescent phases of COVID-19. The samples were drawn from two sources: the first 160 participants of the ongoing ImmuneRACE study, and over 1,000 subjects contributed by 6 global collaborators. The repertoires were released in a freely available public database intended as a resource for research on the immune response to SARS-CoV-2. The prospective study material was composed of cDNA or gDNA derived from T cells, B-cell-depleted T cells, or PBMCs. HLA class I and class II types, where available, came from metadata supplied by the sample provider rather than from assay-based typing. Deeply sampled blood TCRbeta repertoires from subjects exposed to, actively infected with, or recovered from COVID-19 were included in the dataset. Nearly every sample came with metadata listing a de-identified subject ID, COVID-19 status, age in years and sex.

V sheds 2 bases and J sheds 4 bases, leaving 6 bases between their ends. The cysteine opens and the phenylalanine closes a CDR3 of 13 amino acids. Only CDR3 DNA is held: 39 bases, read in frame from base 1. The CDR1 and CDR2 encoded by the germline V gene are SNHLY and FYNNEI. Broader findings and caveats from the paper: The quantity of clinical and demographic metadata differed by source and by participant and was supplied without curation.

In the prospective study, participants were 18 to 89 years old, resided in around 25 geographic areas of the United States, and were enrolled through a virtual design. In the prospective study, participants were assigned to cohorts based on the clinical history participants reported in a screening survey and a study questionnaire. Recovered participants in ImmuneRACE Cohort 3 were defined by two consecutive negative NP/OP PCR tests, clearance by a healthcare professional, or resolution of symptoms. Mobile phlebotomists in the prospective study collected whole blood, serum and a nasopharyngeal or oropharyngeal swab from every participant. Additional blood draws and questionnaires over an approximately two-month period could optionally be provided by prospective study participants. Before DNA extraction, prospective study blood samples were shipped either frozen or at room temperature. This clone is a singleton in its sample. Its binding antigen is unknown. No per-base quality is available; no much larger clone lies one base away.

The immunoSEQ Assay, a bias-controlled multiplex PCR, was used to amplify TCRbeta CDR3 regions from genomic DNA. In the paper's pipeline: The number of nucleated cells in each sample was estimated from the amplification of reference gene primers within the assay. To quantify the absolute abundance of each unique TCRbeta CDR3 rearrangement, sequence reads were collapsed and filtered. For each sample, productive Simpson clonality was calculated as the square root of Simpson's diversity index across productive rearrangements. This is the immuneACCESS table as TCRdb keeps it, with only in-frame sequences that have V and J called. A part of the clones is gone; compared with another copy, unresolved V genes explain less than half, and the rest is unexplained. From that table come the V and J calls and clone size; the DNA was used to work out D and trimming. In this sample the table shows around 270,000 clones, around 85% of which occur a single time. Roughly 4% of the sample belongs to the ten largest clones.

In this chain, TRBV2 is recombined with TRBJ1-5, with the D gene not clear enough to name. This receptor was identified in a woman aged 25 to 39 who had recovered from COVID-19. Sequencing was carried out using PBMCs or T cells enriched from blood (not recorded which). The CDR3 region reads CASSERGNQPQHF. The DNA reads TGTGCCAGCAGTGAACGGGGAAATCAGCCCCAGCATTTT. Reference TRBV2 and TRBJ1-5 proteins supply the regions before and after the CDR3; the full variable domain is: EPEVTQTPSHQVTQMGQEVILRCVPISNHLYFYWYRQILGQKVEFLVSFYNNEISEKSEIFDDQFSVERPDGSNFTLKIRSTKLEDSAMYFCASSERGNQPQHFGDGTRLSIL.